The 5 T cell receptor beta chains below were found in one sample sequenced in a study of blood T cells in healthy people across ages. The authors ran a second PCR of 7 to 11 cycles using a sample-barcoded 5' primer and a J-beta primer mix. TCRdb re-derived calls from the 5' RACE reads in MiXCR, one entry per CDR3 protein. Of some 710,000 distinct CDR3 sequences listed, about half are singletons. What was sequenced was blood. Receptors were obtained from a man older than 75 in good health.

Of note for this clonotype: This sequence may be a read error, since a much larger clone differs from it by one base. The chain combines TRBV20-1 with TRBJ2-7; 7 bases map to TRBD1. The length of the CDR3 is 13 residues. Per germline, CDR1 DFQATT and CDR2 SNEGSKA (reference sequence). The CDR3 here is CSTRVQGDREQYF. In DNA, the CDR3 is TGCAGTACTAGAGTCCAGGGGGACCGCGAGCAGTACTTC.

The genes are TRBV5-1 and TRBJ2-1, with TRBD2 matching 10 bases. J lost 10 bases, V lost 0 bases, and 7 bases had no gene match. The CDR3 totals 15 residues. The germline V gene encodes CDR1 SGHRS and CDR2 YFSETQ. CDR3 nucleotide sequence: TGCGCCAGCAGCTTGGCGCTAGCGGGAGATAGCGAGCAGTTCTTC. The encoded protein is CASSLALAGDSEQFF.

This clonotype has more than one count but fewer than ten. This chain uses TRBV7-2 with TRBJ1-2; 9 bases agree with TRBD1. Per germline, CDR1 SGHTA and CDR2 FQGNSA. The V and J ends lost 3 bases and 6 bases, in that order; junction bases with no gene match: 8. The CDR3 is made up of 15 amino acids. The CDR3 coding sequence is TGTGCCAGCAGCTTCCATGACAGGGGGATAGATGGCTACACCTTC. It yields the protein CASSFHDRGIDGYTF. The variable domain in full, completed from reference TRBV7-2 and TRBJ1-2, reads GAGVSQSPSNKVTEKGKDVELRCDPISGHTALYWYRQSLGQGLEFLIYFQGNSAPDKSGLPSDRFSAERTGGSVSTLTIQRTQQEDSAVYLCASSFHDRGIDGYTFGSGTRLTVV.

This clonotype was counted at least ten times. This rearrangement joins TRBV7-2 to TRBJ2-7; maybe TRBD1 (6 bases). V was pared by 0 bases and J by 6 bases, with 15 bases between. Germline CDR1 reads SGHTA; CDR2 reads FQGNSA. The CDR3 is 15 residues long. The CDR3 DNA follows: TGTGCCAGCAGCTTAGCGCGGCAGGGGATACGCGAGCAGTACTTC. The encoded protein is CASSLARQGIREQYF.

This chain connects TRBV21-1 to TRBJ2-1; TRBD2 is the table's D call and was not checked against the DNA. TRBV21-1 is shown as a pseudogene. The CDR3 has 17 amino acids. CDR3: CASSPGQRETSYNEQFF. CDR3 coding DNA: TGTGCCAGCAGCCCGGGCCAGCGGGAGACCTCCTACAATGAGCAGTTCTTC.